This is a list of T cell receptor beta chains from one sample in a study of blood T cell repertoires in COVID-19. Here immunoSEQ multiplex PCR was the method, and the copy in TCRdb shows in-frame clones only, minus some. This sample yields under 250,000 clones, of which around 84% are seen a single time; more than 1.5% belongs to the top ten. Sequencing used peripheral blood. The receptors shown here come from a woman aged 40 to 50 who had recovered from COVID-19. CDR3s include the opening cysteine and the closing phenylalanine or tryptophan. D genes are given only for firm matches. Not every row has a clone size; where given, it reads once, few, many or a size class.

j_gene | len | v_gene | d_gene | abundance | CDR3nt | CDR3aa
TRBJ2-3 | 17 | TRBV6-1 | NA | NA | TGTGCCAGCAGTGAACATCCAGGGGCATCTAGCACAGATACGCAGTATTTT | CASSEHPGASSTDTQYF
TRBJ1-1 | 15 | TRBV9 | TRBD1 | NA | TGTGCCAGCAGCGTAGTGGGACAGAGGAACACTGAAGCTTTCTTT | CASSVVGQRNTEAFF
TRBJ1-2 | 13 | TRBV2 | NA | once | TGTGCCAGCAGTGAATCGGGGTCGGCCCTGTACACCTTC | CASSESGSALYTF
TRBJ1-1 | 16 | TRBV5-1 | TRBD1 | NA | TGCGCCAGCAGCTTGGAAAGCCCCGGGACAGGGGTCGAAGCTTTCTTT | CASSLESPGTGVEAFF
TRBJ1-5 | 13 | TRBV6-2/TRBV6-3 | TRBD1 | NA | TGTGCCAGCAGCCGGACAGGCTATCAGCCCCAGCATTTT | CASSRTGYQPQHF
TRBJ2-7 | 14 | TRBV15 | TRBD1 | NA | TGTGCCACCCGACCAGACAGGGGACGCTACGAGCAGTACTTC | CATRPDRGRYEQYF
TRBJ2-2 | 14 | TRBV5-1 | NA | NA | TGCGCCAGCACACTTATCGCGAACACCGGGGAGCTGTTTTTT | CASTLIANTGELFF
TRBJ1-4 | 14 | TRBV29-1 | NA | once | TGCAGCGTGACAGCGCCTTCAACTAATGAAAAACTGTTTTTT | CSVTAPSTNEKLFF
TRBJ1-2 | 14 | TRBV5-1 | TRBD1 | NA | TGCGCCAGCAGCTTGGCCGTAACAGGGGATGGCTACACCTTC | CASSLAVTGDGYTF
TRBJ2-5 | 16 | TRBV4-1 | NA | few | TGCGCCAGCAGCCAATCCCTTCACCGGGGGCAAGAGACCCAGTACTTC | CASSQSLHRGQETQYF
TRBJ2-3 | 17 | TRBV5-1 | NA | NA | TGCGCCAGCAGCTTGGGACAAACAGTGGTGGGCACAGATACGCAGTATTTT | CASSLGQTVVGTDTQYF
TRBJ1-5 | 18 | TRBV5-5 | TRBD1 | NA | TGTGCCAGCAGCCGAAGCCAGGGGGGCCAAGTCGGCAATCAGCCCCAGCATTTT | CASSRSQGGQVGNQPQHF
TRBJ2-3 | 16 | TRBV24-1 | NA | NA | TGTGCCACCAGTGATTTATCGGCGGGAAGCACAGATACGCAGTATTTT | CATSDLSAGSTDTQYF
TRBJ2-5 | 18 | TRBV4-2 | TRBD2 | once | TGTGCCAGCAGCCCAGGGGCTAGCGGGGGAGCCAACCAAGAGACCCAGTACTTC | CASSPGASGGANQETQYF
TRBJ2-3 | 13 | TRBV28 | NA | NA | TGTGCCAGCAGAGAGATCCTCACAGATACGCAGTATTTT | CASREILTDTQYF
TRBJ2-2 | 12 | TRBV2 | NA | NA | TGTGCCAGTAGACTGAACACCGGGGAGCTGTTTTTT | CASRLNTGELFF
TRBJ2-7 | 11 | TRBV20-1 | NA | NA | TGCAGTGCCCCGAGGAGGGGTGAGCAGTACTTC | CSAPRRGEQYF
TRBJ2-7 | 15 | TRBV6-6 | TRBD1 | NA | TGTGCCAGCAGTTCCCCCGGACAGGCTTCCTACGAGCAGTACTTC | CASSSPGQASYEQYF
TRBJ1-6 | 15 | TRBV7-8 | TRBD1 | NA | TGTGCCAGCAGCTTAGTTGGGCAGGGGGATTCACCCCTCCACTTT | CASSLVGQGDSPLHF
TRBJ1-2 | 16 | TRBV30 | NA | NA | TGTGCCTGGAGAAGGGTATGGACAGCTACTAACTATGGCTACACCTTC | CAWRRVWTATNYGYTF
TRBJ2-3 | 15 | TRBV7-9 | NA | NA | TGTGCCAGCAGCTCGAACGGGGGAGACACAGATACGCAGTATTTT | CASSSNGGDTDTQYF
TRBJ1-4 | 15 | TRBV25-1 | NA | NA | TGTGCCAGCAGTGACCCCGGGAGAGGTGGCGAAAAACTGTTTTTT | CASSDPGRGGEKLFF
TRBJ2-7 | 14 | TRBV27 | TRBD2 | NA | TGTGCCAGCAGTTTCGGGGGGGGCATCTACGAGCAGTACTTC | CASSFGGGIYEQYF
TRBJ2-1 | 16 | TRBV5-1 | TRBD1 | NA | TGCGCCAGCGGCCCCGGACAGGGGGCGTCCTACAATGAGCAGTTCTTC | CASGPGQGASYNEQFF
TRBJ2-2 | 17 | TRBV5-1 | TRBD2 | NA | TGCGCCAGCAGCGGGGGACTAGCGGGGGCCCACGGCGGGGAGCTGTTTTTT | CASSGGLAGAHGGELFF
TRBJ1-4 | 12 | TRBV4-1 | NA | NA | TGCGCCAGCAGCCATTTAGTCGAAAAACTGTTTTTT | CASSHLVEKLFF
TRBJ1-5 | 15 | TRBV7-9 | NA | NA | TGTGCCAGCAGCTTAGGGGGGACTGTAGTTCAGCCCCAGCATTTT | CASSLGGTVVQPQHF
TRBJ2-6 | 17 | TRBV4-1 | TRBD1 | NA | TGCGCCAGCAGCCAAGGACAGGGCTTCTCTGGGGCCAACGTCCTGACTTTC | CASSQGQGFSGANVLTF
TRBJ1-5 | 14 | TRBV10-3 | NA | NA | TGTGCCATCAGTGGGGGGGATAGCAATCAGCCCCAGCATTTT | CAISGGDSNQPQHF
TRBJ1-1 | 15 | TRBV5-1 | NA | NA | TGCGCCAGCAGCTTGGTGGAGGCTGTGAACACTGAAGCTTTCTTT | CASSLVEAVNTEAFF
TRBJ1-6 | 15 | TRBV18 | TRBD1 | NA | TGTGCCAGCTCACCGGGGACAGCCAATAATTCACCCCTCCACTTT | CASSPGTANNSPLHF
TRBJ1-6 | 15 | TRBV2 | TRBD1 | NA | TGTGCCAGCAGGGAACAGGGGGCAGGGGATTCACCCCTCCACTTT | CASREQGAGDSPLHF
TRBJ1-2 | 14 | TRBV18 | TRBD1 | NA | TGTGCCAGCTCGGCGGCAGGGGGAAGCTATGGCTACACCTTC | CASSAAGGSYGYTF
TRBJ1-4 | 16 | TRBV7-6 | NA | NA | TGTGCCAGCAGCTCCCCTAACCAAGAAACTAATGAAAAACTGTTTTTT | CASSSPNQETNEKLFF